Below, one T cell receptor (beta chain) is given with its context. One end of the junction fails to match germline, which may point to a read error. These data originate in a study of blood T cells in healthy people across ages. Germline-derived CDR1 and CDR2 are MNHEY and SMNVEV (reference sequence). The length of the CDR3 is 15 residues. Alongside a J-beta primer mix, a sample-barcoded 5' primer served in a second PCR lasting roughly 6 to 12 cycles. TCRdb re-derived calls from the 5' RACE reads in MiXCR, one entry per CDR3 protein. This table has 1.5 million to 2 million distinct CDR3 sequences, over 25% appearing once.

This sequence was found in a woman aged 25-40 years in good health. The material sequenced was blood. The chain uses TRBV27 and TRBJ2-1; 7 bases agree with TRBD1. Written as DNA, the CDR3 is TGTGACAGCAGTTCCCGGGACAGCGAGTACAATGAGCAGTTCTTC. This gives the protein CDSSSRDSEYNEQFF.